This TCR beta chain was found in a study of STAT3 mutations in large granular lymphocyte leukemia. Study outcomes and limitations: In T-cell large granular lymphocyte leukemia, about half of patients showed multiple immunodominant subclonotypes. Variable sampling intervals and differing treatment regimens complicated linking therapy response to TCR clonal burden changes.

Measured with immunoSEQ multiplex PCR; TCRdb has only the in-frame clones, and not every one. The sample records about 15,000 clones, about 88% being singletons. Only one count was recorded for this clone. Its antigen is not identified. V lost 8 bases and J lost 2, with 10 bases in between. From germline, CDR1 is MNHNY and CDR2 SVGAGI (reference sequence). The CDR3 has 12 residues. This TCR came from a man aged 35 to 55 with T-cell large granular lymphocyte leukemia. Some clones in this sample may be carry-over from other donors' samples. This chain links TRBV6-6 with TRBJ2-7, with a tentative D call TRBD2 (6 bases). Sequenced sample: peripheral blood mononuclear cells. CDR3 protein: CASLAGTYEQYF. DNA of the CDR3: TGTGCCAGCCTGGCGGGGACCTACGAGCAGTACTTC.